These 28 T cell receptor beta chains were all obtained from the same sample, sequenced in a study of blood T cell repertoires in COVID-19. TCRdb keeps only in-frame clones here, not all; method: immunoSEQ multiplex PCR. This sample has approximately 67,000 clones, with over 80% found just once. Sequenced: peripheral blood. These receptors were collected from a man aged 50 to 60 with active COVID-19.

The chain employs TRBV2 and TRBJ2-5; 7 bases are shared with TRBD2. Looked up from germline, CDR1 is SNHLY and CDR2 is FYNNEI. The CDR3 extends over 16 amino acids. Trimming took 3 bases from V and 3 from J; bases not matched to a gene: 10. Here the CDR3 reads CASSDKRSSGKETQYF. Written as DNA, the CDR3 is TGTGCCAGCAGTGATAAACGGTCTAGCGGAAAAGAGACCCAGTACTTC.

The rearrangement links TRBV2 to TRBJ1-5, with TRBD1 as a possible D gene (5 bases). This CDR3 has 13 residues. Germline V lookup: CDR1 SNHLY, CDR2 FYNNEI. Between the trimmed V and J ends, which lost 8 bases and 5 bases, there was a span of 13 bases. CDR3 protein: CASQAGIYQPQHF. CDR3 coding DNA: TGTGCCAGCCAAGCAGGGATCTATCAGCCCCAGCATTTT.

This clone was picked up a small number of times. V gene TRBV3-1 (or the pseudogene TRBV3-2) combines with J gene TRBJ1-6; no firm D call. The germline V gene has CDR1 LGHDT and CDR2 YNNKEL (reference sequence). V was clipped by 4 bases and J by 1 base, with 14 bases between them. The length of the CDR3 is 17 residues. CDR3 amino acids: CASSPPREFSYNSPLHF. The CDR3 DNA reads as TGTGCCAGCAGCCCCCCCCGTGAGTTTTCCTATAATTCACCCCTCCACTTT.

The chain joins TRBV28 to TRBJ2-6; TRBD2 might be the D (6 bases). This CDR3 region has 13 residues. Trimming pared 4 bases from V and 8 bases from J, leaving 9 bases between. Germline values: CDR1 MDHEN, CDR2 SYDVKM. The CDR3 loop is CASSWRGTNVLTF. Here the CDR3 DNA reads TGTGCCAGCAGTTGGAGGGGAACCAACGTCCTGACTTTC.

The chain links TRBV2 to TRBJ1-1; D call uncertain. V was cut by 7 bases and J by 6 bases, with 18 bases left in between. CDR1 SNHLY and CDR2 FYNNEI come from the germline V gene. The CDR3 runs to 14 residues. CDR3 sequence: CASIEGQIGAEAFF. CDR3 in DNA: TGTGCCAGCATAGAGGGCCAAATCGGGGCTGAAGCTTTCTTT.

The gene calls are TRBV13 and TRBJ1-2; D is possibly TRBD1 (6 bases). CDR1 is PRHDT and CDR2 is FYEKMQ in the germline V gene (reference sequence). Trimming removed 4 bases from V and 8 bases from J, with 14 bases in between. The CDR3 is made up of 13 amino acids. CDR3 nucleotide sequence: TGTGCCAGCAGCTCCCAGGGGTCTCAGGGCTACACCTTC. The encoded protein is CASSSQGSQGYTF.

The chain uses TRBV2 and TRBJ1-1, with D possibly matching TRBD1 (5 bases). Germline V gene data show CDR1 as SNHLY and CDR2 as FYNNEI. V was pared by 7 bases and J by 4 bases, with 19 bases between. CDR3 length equals 15 residues. CDR3: CASTPLGGEGTEAFF. For the CDR3, the DNA is TGTGCCAGCACCCCCCTTGGGGGGGAAGGCACTGAAGCTTTCTTT.

V and J are TRBV19 and TRBJ1-1, with D unclear. Germline V CDR1 and CDR2: LNHDA, SQIVND (reference sequence). This CDR3 is built from 14 residues. V dropped 5 bases and J dropped 6 bases, with 16 bases sitting between them. This chain's CDR3 is CASSFGIIAAEAFF. The CDR3 DNA reads as TGTGCCAGTAGTTTCGGGATCATTGCGGCTGAAGCTTTCTTT.

The rearrangement links TRBV6-2 or TRBV6-3 to TRBJ2-3; D might be TRBD1 (6 bases). Germline-derived CDR1 and CDR2 are MNHEY and SVGEGT. V was shortened by 2 bases and J by 10 bases, with 19 bases between the two germline ends. CDR3 length: 15 amino acids. The CDR3 nucleotides read TGTGCCAGCAGTTACGGTGGAACAGGGAGTCGGGCGCAGTATTTT. Its translation is CASSYGGTGSRAQYF.

The V and J genes are TRBV28 and TRBJ1-2; 7 bases fit TRBD1. This CDR3 contains 13 residues. V was clipped by 6 bases and J by 5 bases; unmatched bases: 6. Germline-derived CDR1 and CDR2 are MDHEN and SYDVKM. CDR3 residues: CASSQQGIYGYTF. CDR3 sequence (DNA): TGTGCCAGCAGCCAACAGGGGATTTATGGCTACACCTTC.

CDR3 coding DNA: TGTGCCAGCAGTCAATCGGGACAGACCCCTAACTATGGCTACACCTTC. It encodes CASSQSGQTPNYGYTF. The rearrangement links TRBV27 to TRBJ1-2; 7 bases are a match to TRBD1. The V gene end was trimmed by 5 bases and the J gene end by 0 bases; junction bases not matched to a gene: 9. Germline lookup yields CDR1 MNHEY and CDR2 SMNVEV (reference sequence). This CDR3 has 16 residues.

The chain couples TRBV28 to TRBJ2-1; D is perhaps TRBD1 (6 bases). The V and J ends lost 6 bases and 0 bases respectively, with 12 bases between them. The V gene's germline CDR1 is MDHEN and CDR2 SYDVKM. The CDR3 is made up of 15 amino acids. CDR3 sequence (DNA): TGTGCCAGCAGCCGCAGGGGCCTCTCCTACAATGAGCAGTTCTTC. It is translated as CASSRRGLSYNEQFF. The whole variable domain, filled in from reference TRBV28 and TRBJ2-1, reads DVKVTQSSRYLVKRTGEKVFLECVQDMDHENMFWYRQDPGLGLRLIYFSYDVKMKEKGDIPEGYSVSREKKERFSLILESASTNQTSMYLCASSRRGLSYNEQFFGPGTRLTVL.

The rearrangement uses TRBV6-5 and TRBJ1-2, with 9 bases aligning to TRBD1. Germline V gene lookup returns CDR1 MNHEY and CDR2 SVGAGI. This CDR3 comprises 13 residues. Germline trimming cut 6 bases from V and 5 bases from J; bases unmatched to any gene: 4. As DNA, the CDR3 is TGTGCCAGCAGACCTGACAGGGGGTATGGCTACACCTTC. Protein product: CASRPDRGYGYTF.

The chain employs TRBV7-8 and TRBJ2-1; no definite D call. Trimming cost V 6 bases and J 7 bases, with 22 bases left between them. The germline V gene has CDR1 SGHVS and CDR2 FQNEAQ. The CDR3 is 16 residues long. Written as DNA, the CDR3 is TGTGCCAGCAGAGCCCCCTTTCGCATGTCGGGTAATGAGCAGTTCTTC. This gives the protein CASRAPFRMSGNEQFF.

The J gene is TRBJ2-7, the V gene TRBV7-2; D not certain. The CDR3 runs 14 residues. CDR1 is SGHTA and CDR2 is FQGNSA in the germline V gene. Trimming stripped 0 bases from V and 6 bases from J, with 12 bases between. CDR3 in amino acids: CASSLAIDQAEQYF. In DNA, the CDR3 is TGTGCCAGCAGCTTAGCGATCGATCAGGCCGAGCAGTACTTC.

There are a few counts of this clone. The chain employs TRBV4-1 and TRBJ1-2; TRBD1 matches at 8 bases. The CDR3 spans 14 residues. The V gene's germline CDR1 is MGHRA and CDR2 YSYEKL. V trimming: 3 bases; J trimming: 9 bases; junction bases outside the gene matches: 9. The chain's CDR3 is CASSHRGQGWSYTF. Written as DNA, the CDR3 is TGCGCCAGCAGCCACAGGGGGCAGGGATGGAGCTACACCTTC.

This chain joins TRBV6-5 and TRBJ1-5, with 9 bases that match TRBD1. The germline V gene has CDR1 MNHEY and CDR2 SVGAGI. Unmatched junction bases numbered 9, after V lost 6 bases and J lost 9 bases. This CDR3 region has 14 residues. The CDR3 reads CASRRETGGWPQHF. DNA of the CDR3: TGTGCCAGCAGACGAGAGACAGGGGGTTGGCCCCAGCATTTT.

The chain joins TRBV18 to TRBJ2-3; 10 positions agree with TRBD1. The CDR3 consists of 16 residues. Germline loops: CDR1 KGHSH, CDR2 LQKENI. With V trimmed by 4 bases and J by 1 base, 5 bases remained unmatched. The CDR3 is CASSLRGTGGTDTQYF. The CDR3 DNA reads as TGTGCCAGCTCACTCCGGGGGACAGGGGGCACAGATACGCAGTATTTT.

This sequence joins TRBV6-2 or TRBV6-3 and TRBJ1-2, with D tentatively TRBD1 (6 bases). The CDR3 spans 13 residues. Trimming removed 5 bases at V and 8 bases at J, with 15 bases between. Germline assignment: CDR1 MNHEY and CDR2 SVGEGT. The CDR3 loop reads CASSRNTGYGYTF. The CDR3 nucleotides read TGTGCCAGCAGTCGGAATACAGGGTACGGCTACACCTTC.

This clone was seen once. CDR3 protein: CASSLGLAGGQSYEQYF. The CDR3, as DNA: TGTGCCAGCAGCTTAGGACTAGCGGGGGGGCAATCCTACGAGCAGTACTTC. The chain couples TRBV5-4 to TRBJ2-7; 15 nucleotides align to TRBD2. The CDR3 sequence is 17 residues long. Germline values: CDR1 SGHNT, CDR2 YYREEE (reference sequence). V gave up 2 bases and J gave up 1 base; unmatched junction bases: 4.

J is TRBJ2-2 and V is TRBV19; no clear D gene. Germline V gene sequence: CDR1 LNHDA, CDR2 SQIVND (reference sequence). Between the trimmed V and J ends, which lost 6 bases and 1 base, there was a span of 6 bases. The CDR3 has 13 residues. The CDR3 coding sequence is TGTGCCAGTAGCCGGGTGAACACCGGGGAGCTGTTTTTT. Protein: CASSRVNTGELFF.

This clone came up once. This rearrangement joins TRBV7-2 to TRBJ2-1; TRBD2 is a possible D gene (5 bases). Between the trimmed V and J ends, which lost 1 base and 9 bases, there was a span of 16 bases. CDR1 and CDR2 from the germline V gene are SGHTA and FQGNSA. This CDR3 spans 15 amino acids. CDR3: CASSLVPAGLGEQFF. CDR3 DNA sequence: TGTGCCAGCAGCTTAGTGCCCGCGGGCCTCGGTGAGCAGTTCTTC.

This chain joins TRBV7-9 and TRBJ1-2; 10 nucleotides line up with TRBD1. The CDR3 contains 15 residues. With V trimmed by 5 bases and J by 7 bases, 10 bases remained unmatched. CDR1 and CDR2 from the germline V gene are SEHNR and FQNEAQ (reference sequence). Here the CDR3 reads CASSRDGQGGFGYTF. CDR3 nucleotides: TGTGCCAGCAGCCGAGATGGACAGGGGGGATTTGGCTACACCTTC.

This clone was picked up a small number of times. The CDR3 nucleotides read TGTGCCAGCAGCACCGGGACAGGGTTAAGAACCTATAATTCACCCCTCCACTTT. The encoded protein is CASSTGTGLRTYNSPLHF. The chain uses TRBV5-4 and TRBJ1-6; 9 bases fit TRBD1. The CDR3 loop spans 18 amino acids. V was pared by 4 bases and J by 2 bases, with 10 bases of the junction left unmatched. Germline V gene sequence: CDR1 SGHNT, CDR2 YYREEE (reference sequence).

The chain joins TRBV28 to TRBJ1-2, with TRBD1 identical over 10 bases. The germline CDR1 and CDR2 sequences are MDHEN and SYDVKM. The ends lost 3 bases at V and 7 bases at J; junction bases unmatched: 8. The length of the CDR3 is 15 residues. The CDR3 DNA is TGTGCCAGCAGTTTGTCAGACAGGGGGCTTGGTGGCTACACCTTC. This translates into CASSLSDRGLGGYTF.

The rearrangement uses TRBV7-7 and TRBJ2-5; no definite D call. The CDR3 has 15 amino acids. Germline-derived CDR1 and CDR2 are SSHAT and FNYEAQ (reference sequence). V was trimmed by 0 bases and J by 5 bases, leaving 13 bases between them. The CDR3 DNA is TGTGCCAGCAGCTTAGCGATTCAGCCGGGTGAGACCCAGTACTTC. Residues: CASSLAIQPGETQYF. Using reference TRBV7-7 and TRBJ2-5 for the parts outside the CDR3, the full variable domain is GAGVSQSPRYKVTKRGQDVTLRCDPISSHATLYWYQQALGQGPEFLTYFNYEAQPDKSGLPSDRFSAERPEGSISTLTIQRTEQRDSAMYRCASSLAIQPGETQYFGPGTRLLVL.

Written as DNA, the CDR3 is TGCAGTGCTATTGAGTCCACTAGCACAGATACGCAGTATTTT. This translates into CSAIESTSTDTQYF. The rearrangement uses TRBV20-1 and TRBJ2-3, with unresolved D. Trimming removed 4 bases from V and 0 bases from J, with 11 bases in between. CDR1 and CDR2 from the germline V gene are DFQATT and SNEGSKA (reference sequence). This CDR3 has 14 amino acids.

This chain connects TRBV27 to TRBJ2-7; 8 bases align to TRBD2. Trimming at V came to 7 bases and at J to 3 bases, leaving 17 bases not matched to a gene. Germline loops: CDR1 MNHEY, CDR2 SMNVEV (reference sequence). The CDR3 loop spans 17 amino acids. The DNA for the CDR3 is TGTGCCAGCATGCCCCTGACGTTAGGCGGGGGGATCTACGAGCAGTACTTC. Its protein product is CASMPLTLGGGIYEQYF.